These 8 T cell receptor beta chains originate from one sample sequenced in a study of blood T cell repertoires in COVID-19. Libraries were prepared by immunoSEQ multiplex PCR; TCRdb keeps only in-frame clonotypes and omits some of them. The sample consists of 85,000 to 90,000 clones, 80% to 85% of them appearing once. Sequenced input: peripheral blood. The receptor source for this set is a woman at least 80 years old with active or convalescent COVID-19.

This clone has more than one count but fewer than ten. The V call is TRBV28, the J call TRBJ1-1, with 11 bases matching TRBD1. The CDR3 spans 14 residues. Looked up from germline, CDR1 is MDHEN and CDR2 is SYDVKM. The V and J ends lost 11 bases and 5 bases, in that order; junction bases with no gene match: 10. The CDR3, as DNA: TGTGCCGGACAGGGGGCCCTTGAAGGGACTGAAGCTTTCTTT. Amino acid sequence: CAGQGALEGTEAFF.

The rearrangement links TRBV19 to TRBJ1-5; D might be TRBD1 (5 bases). CDR3 length: 14 amino acids. Trimming left V 10 bases short and J 4 bases short, with 17 bases between. Germline V gene data show CDR1 as LNHDA and CDR2 as SQIVND (reference sequence). The CDR3 region is CAIPWGRRNQPQHF. CDR3 DNA: TGTGCCATCCCTTGGGGCAGACGGAATCAGCCCCAGCATTTT.

V is TRBV9 and J is TRBJ2-1; perhaps TRBD2 as D (6 bases). Germline assignment: CDR1 SGDLS and CDR2 YYNGEE. The CDR3 has 15 residues. Trimming shortened V by 4 bases and J by 6 bases, and 17 bases separated the two germline ends. DNA of the CDR3: TGTGCCAGCAGCCAAGCTTTGGGGGGAGTCAATGAGCAGTTCTTC. It translates to CASSQALGGVNEQFF. Looking up the rest from reference TRBV9 and TRBJ2-1 gives the full variable domain: DSGVTQTPKHLITATGQRVTLRCSPRSGDLSVYWYQQSLDQGLQFLIQYYNGEERAKGNILERFSAQQFPDLHSELNLSSLELGDSALYFCASSQALGGVNEQFFGPGTRLTVL.

The chain couples TRBV6-5 to TRBJ1-1; tentative D call: TRBD1 (6 bases). CDR1 is MNHEY and CDR2 is SVGAGI in the germline V gene. Trimming took 0 bases from V and 4 from J, leaving 12 bases between them. The CDR3 consists of 15 residues. In DNA, the CDR3 is TGTGCCAGCAGTTACTCATCAGGGGCTATCACTGAAGCTTTCTTT. Amino acids: CASSYSSGAITEAFF.

This clone was observed a single time. This chain connects TRBV5-1 to TRBJ1-1; D remains ambiguous. Germline CDR1 and CDR2: SGHRS and YFSETQ. The germline V and J ends were trimmed by 4 bases and 3 bases, with 19 bases remaining between them. The CDR3 consists of 16 residues. CDR3 nucleotide sequence: TGCGCCAGCAGCCCCTACGGGAGGGCGCAGGACACTGAAGCTTTCTTT. Translation: CASSPYGRAQDTEAFF.

This chain connects TRBV4-3 to TRBJ2-5, with D maybe TRBD2 (5 bases). Trimming took off 6 bases at V and 2 bases at J, with 10 bases between the two ends. CDR3 length equals 13 residues. Germline V gene data show CDR1 as LGHNA and CDR2 as YSLEER. The CDR3 is CASSLDLQETQYF. As DNA, the CDR3 is TGCGCCAGCAGTTTGGACTTACAAGAGACCCAGTACTTC.

The CDR3 loop is CASSVARGQGGGYTF. The DNA for the CDR3 is TGTGCCAGCAGCGTAGCTCGGGGACAGGGAGGAGGCTACACCTTC. V usage is TRBV9 and J usage is TRBJ1-2, with 9 bases that match TRBD1. With 0 bases clipped from V and 8 bases from J, the junction kept 8 bases outside the gene matches. CDR3 size: 15 residues. The germline gives CDR1 SGDLS, CDR2 YYNGEE.

The genes are TRBV5-1 and TRBJ2-5, with 7 nucleotides matching TRBD2. V was clipped by 0 bases and J by 1 base; unmatched bases: 3. The length of the CDR3 is 15 residues. Germline CDR1 is SGHRS and CDR2 is YFSETQ. The CDR3 sequence is CASSLAGGSQETQYF. The DNA of the CDR3 is TGCGCCAGCAGCTTGGCCGGGGGGTCCCAAGAGACCCAGTACTTC.